The 12 T cell receptor beta chains below come from one sample, sequenced in a study of T cell responses to AZD1222 COVID-19 vaccine. Data came from immunoSEQ multiplex PCR; TCRdb stores just in-frame clones and leaves some out. The sample records about 150,000 clones, 85% to 90% being singletons. The sample consisted of peripheral blood, taken 28 days after the second AZD1222 dose. All receptors derive from an adult who received the AZD1222 COVID-19 vaccine.

Worth noting for this clone: This sample also contains other DNA sequences that code for the same CDR3. V and J are TRBV20-1 and TRBJ2-7, with 7 bases aligning to TRBD2. The ends lost 6 bases at V and 3 bases at J; junction bases unmatched: 2. There are 11 residues in the CDR3. Looked up from germline, CDR1 is DFQATT and CDR2 is SNEGSKA (reference sequence). The CDR3 DNA reads as TGCAGTGCCGGGACTAACTACGAGCAGTACTTC. This encodes CSAGTNYEQYF.

This clone appeared once. The chain links TRBV5-1 to TRBJ2-5; TRBD1 matches at 11 bases. CDR1 and CDR2 (germline): SGHRS, YFSETQ. The CDR3 sequence is 14 residues long. The V gene end was trimmed by 5 bases and the J gene end by 5 bases; junction bases not matched to a gene: 5. CDR3 loop: CASRWTGGEETQYF. As DNA, the CDR3 is TGCGCCAGCAGGTGGACAGGGGGCGAGGAGACCCAGTACTTC.

This chain connects TRBV24-1 to TRBJ2-2; possibly TRBD1 for D (7 bases). V was trimmed by 5 bases and J by 4 bases, leaving 10 bases between them. Germline V gene lookup returns CDR1 KGHDR and CDR2 SFDVKD. This CDR3 comprises 14 residues. CDR3 DNA: TGTGCCACCAGTGGCCAGGGGGGCACCGGGGAGCTGTTTTTT. Protein: CATSGQGGTGELFF.

V and J are TRBV19 and TRBJ2-6; no firm D call. The CDR3 consists of 15 residues. Trimming left V 3 bases short and J 0 bases short, with 6 bases between. The germline V gene has CDR1 LNHDA and CDR2 SQIVND (reference sequence). The CDR3 sequence: CASSIKNSGANVLTF. In DNA form, the CDR3 reads TGTGCCAGTAGTATTAAAAACTCTGGGGCCAACGTCCTGACTTTC.

The chain links TRBV27 to TRBJ1-6; 10 bases align to TRBD1. Germline values: CDR1 MNHEY, CDR2 SMNVEV (reference sequence). This CDR3 has 14 amino acids. Unmatched junction bases numbered 2, after V lost 3 bases and J lost 9 bases. CDR3: CASSLDRGSSPLHF. DNA for the CDR3: TGTGCCAGCAGTTTGGACAGGGGGAGTTCACCCCTCCACTTT.

The genes are TRBV20-1 and TRBJ2-2; D is unclear. Germline CDR1 and CDR2: DFQATT and SNEGSKA (reference sequence). This CDR3 is built from 13 residues. The V end lost 3 bases, the J end lost 2 bases, and 7 bases lay between the germline ends. CDR3 residues: CSASGINTGELFF. The CDR3 region has the DNA TGCAGTGCTAGTGGAATAAACACCGGGGAGCTGTTTTTT.

A remark on this clone: The same CDR3 is also encoded by other DNA sequences in this sample. This chain joins TRBV18 and TRBJ2-7, with TRBD1 identical over 7 bases. Germline values: CDR1 KGHSH, CDR2 LQKENI. There are 12 residues in the CDR3. V was clipped by 5 bases and J by 5 bases; unmatched bases: 3. CDR3 sequence: CASSTTGDEQYF. The DNA of the CDR3 is TGTGCCAGCTCAACTACAGGGGACGAGCAGTACTTC.

This rearrangement joins TRBV5-8 to TRBJ2-3; D gene ambiguous. Germline V CDR1 and CDR2: SGHTS, YDEGEE. V was clipped by 0 bases and J by 0 bases, with 8 bases between them. CDR3 length: 15 amino acids. The CDR3 sequence: CASSLEGRSTDTQYF. CDR3 in DNA: TGTGCCAGCAGCTTGGAGGGCCGGAGCACAGATACGCAGTATTTT. Full variable domain (rest looked up from reference TRBV5-8 and TRBJ2-3): EAGVTQSPTHLIKTRGQQATLRCSPISGHTSVYWYQQALGLGLQFLLWYDEGEERNRGNFPPRFSGRQFPNYSSELNVNALELEDSALYLCASSLEGRSTDTQYFGPGTRLTVL.

The gene calls are TRBV7-8 and TRBJ2-3, with TRBD1 as a possible D gene (6 bases). The ends were cut back, 11 bases at V and 3 bases at J, with 21 bases in the middle. Per the germline V gene, CDR1 is SGHVS and CDR2 is FQNEAQ. There are 15 residues in the CDR3. The CDR3 DNA reads TGTGCCGGCTCACCGGGACACACTTTAACAGATACGCAGTATTTT. Protein: CAGSPGHTLTDTQYF.

The rearrangement uses TRBV5-1 and TRBJ2-1, with TRBD2 identical over 9 bases. Germline V gene lookup returns CDR1 SGHRS and CDR2 YFSETQ. This CDR3 has 16 amino acids. The V and J ends lost 0 bases and 8 bases, in that order; junction bases with no gene match: 9. The CDR3 loop reads CASSLARTSESDEQFF. The CDR3 DNA reads as TGCGCCAGCAGCTTGGCTCGGACTAGCGAGAGTGATGAGCAGTTCTTC. Supplemented by reference TRBV5-1 and TRBJ2-1, the full variable domain reads KAGVTQTPRYLIKTRGQQVTLSCSPISGHRSVSWYQQTPGQGLQFLFEYFSETQRNKGNFPGRFSGRQFSNSRSEMNVSTLELGDSALYLCASSLARTSESDEQFFGPGTRLTVL.

V and J are TRBV14 and TRBJ1-1; no definite D call. Trimming removed 1 base from V and 5 bases from J, with 11 bases in between. Per germline, CDR1 SGHDN and CDR2 FVKESK. The length of the CDR3 is 14 residues. The CDR3 nucleotides read TGTGCCAGCAGCCAAGGTCTACCCAGTACTGAAGCTTTCTTT. It translates to CASSQGLPSTEAFF. The whole variable domain, filled in from reference TRBV14 and TRBJ1-1, reads EAGVTQFPSHSVIEKGQTVTLRCDPISGHDNLYWYRRVMGKEIKFLLHFVKESKQDESGMPNNRFLAERTGGTYSTLKVQPAELEDSGVYFCASSQGLPSTEAFFGQGTRLTVV.

V usage is TRBV28 and J usage is TRBJ1-5; D might be TRBD1 (5 bases). This CDR3 contains 15 residues. Trimming took 10 bases from V and 3 from J, leaving 19 bases between them. CDR1 MDHEN and CDR2 SYDVKM come from the germline V gene. CDR3 protein: CATYDPKGFNQPQHF. The CDR3 DNA is TGTGCCACCTATGACCCGAAGGGGTTCAATCAGCCCCAGCATTTT.